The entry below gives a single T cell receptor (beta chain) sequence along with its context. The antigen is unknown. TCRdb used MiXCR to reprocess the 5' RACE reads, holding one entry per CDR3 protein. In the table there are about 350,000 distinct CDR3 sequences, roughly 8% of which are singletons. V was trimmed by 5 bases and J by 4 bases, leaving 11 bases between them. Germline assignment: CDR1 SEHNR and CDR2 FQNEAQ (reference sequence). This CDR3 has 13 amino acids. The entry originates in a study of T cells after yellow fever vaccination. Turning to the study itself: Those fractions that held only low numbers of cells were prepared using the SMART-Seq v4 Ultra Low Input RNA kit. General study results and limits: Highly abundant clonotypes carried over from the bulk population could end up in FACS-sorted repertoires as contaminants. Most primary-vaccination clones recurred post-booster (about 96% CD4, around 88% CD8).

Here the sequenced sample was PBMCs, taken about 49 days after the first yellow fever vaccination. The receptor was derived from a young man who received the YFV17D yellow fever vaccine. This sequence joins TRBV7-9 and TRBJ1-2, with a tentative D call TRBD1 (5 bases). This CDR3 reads CASSPPGVYGYTF. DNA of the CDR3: TGTGCCAGCAGCCCCCCGGGGGTCTATGGCTACACCTTC.